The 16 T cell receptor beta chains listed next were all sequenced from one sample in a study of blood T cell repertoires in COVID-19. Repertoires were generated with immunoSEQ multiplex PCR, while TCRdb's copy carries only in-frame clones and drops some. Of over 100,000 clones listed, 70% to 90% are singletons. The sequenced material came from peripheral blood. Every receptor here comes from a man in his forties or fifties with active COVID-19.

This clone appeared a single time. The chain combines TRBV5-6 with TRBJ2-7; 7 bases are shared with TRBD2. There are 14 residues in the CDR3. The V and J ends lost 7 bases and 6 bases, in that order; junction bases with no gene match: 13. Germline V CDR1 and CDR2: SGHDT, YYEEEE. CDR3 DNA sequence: TGTGCCAGCTCCGGGACTAATAAATACCTCGAGCAGTACTTC. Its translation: CASSGTNKYLEQYF.

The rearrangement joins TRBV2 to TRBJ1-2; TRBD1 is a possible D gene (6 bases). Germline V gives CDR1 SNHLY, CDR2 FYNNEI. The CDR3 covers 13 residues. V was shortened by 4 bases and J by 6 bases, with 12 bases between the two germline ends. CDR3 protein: CASSARTVNGYTF. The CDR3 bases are TGTGCCAGCAGTGCAAGGACAGTCAATGGCTACACCTTC. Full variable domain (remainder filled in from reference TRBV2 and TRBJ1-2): EPEVTQTPSHQVTQMGQEVILRCVPISNHLYFYWYRQILGQKVEFLVSFYNNEISEKSEIFDDQFSVERPDGSNFTLKIRSTKLEDSAMYFCASSARTVNGYTFGSGTRLTVV.

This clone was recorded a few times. CDR3 in amino acids: CASSFLARGMEAGELFF. The CDR3 DNA follows: TGTGCCAGCAGCTTCCTAGCGAGGGGTATGGAGGCCGGGGAGCTGTTTTTT. The rearrangement links TRBV7-9 to TRBJ2-2; D perhaps matches TRBD2 (6 bases). The V and J ends lost 3 bases and 6 bases respectively, with 20 bases between them. Germline lookup yields CDR1 SEHNR and CDR2 FQNEAQ (reference sequence). The CDR3 extends over 17 amino acids.

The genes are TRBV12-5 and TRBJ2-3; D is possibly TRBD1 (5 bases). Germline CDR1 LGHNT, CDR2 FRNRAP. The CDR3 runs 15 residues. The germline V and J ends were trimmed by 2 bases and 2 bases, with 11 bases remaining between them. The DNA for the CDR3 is TGTGCTAGTGGTTTGTCCCAGGGTTCCACAGATACGCAGTATTTT. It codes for CASGLSQGSTDTQYF.

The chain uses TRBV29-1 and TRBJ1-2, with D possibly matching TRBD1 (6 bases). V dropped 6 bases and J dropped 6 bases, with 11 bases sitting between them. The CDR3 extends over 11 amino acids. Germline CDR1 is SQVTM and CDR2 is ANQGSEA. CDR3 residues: CSVAGVDGYTF. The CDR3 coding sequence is TGCAGCGTCGCAGGGGTGGATGGCTACACCTTC.

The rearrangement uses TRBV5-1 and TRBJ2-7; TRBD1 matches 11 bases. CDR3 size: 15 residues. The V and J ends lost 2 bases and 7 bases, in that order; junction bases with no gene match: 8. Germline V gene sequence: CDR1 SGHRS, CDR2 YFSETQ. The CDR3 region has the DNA TGCGCCAGCAGCTTAGGACAGGGGGCAACAGAGGAGCAGTACTTC. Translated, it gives CASSLGQGATEEQYF.

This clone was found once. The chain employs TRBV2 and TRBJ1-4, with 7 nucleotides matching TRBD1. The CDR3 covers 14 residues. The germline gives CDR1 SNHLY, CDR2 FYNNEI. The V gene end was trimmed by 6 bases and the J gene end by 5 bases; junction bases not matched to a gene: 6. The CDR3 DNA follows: TGTGCCAGCAGAAAAGAACAGGGGAATGAAAAACTGTTTTTT. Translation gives CASRKEQGNEKLFF.

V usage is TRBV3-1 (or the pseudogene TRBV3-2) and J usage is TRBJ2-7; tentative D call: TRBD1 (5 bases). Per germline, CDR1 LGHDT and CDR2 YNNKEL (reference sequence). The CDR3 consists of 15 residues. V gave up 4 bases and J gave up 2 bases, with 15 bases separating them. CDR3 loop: CASSRTGQGAYEQYF. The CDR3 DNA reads TGTGCCAGCAGCCGTACAGGTCAAGGGGCCTACGAGCAGTACTTC.

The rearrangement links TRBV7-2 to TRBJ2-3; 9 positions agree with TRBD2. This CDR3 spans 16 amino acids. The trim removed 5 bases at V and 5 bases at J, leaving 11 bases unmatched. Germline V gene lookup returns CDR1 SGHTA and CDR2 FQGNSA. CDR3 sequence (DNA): TGTGCCAGCAGCCCAACCTTTGGCGGGGGGGGAGATACGCAGTATTTT. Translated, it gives CASSPTFGGGGDTQYF.

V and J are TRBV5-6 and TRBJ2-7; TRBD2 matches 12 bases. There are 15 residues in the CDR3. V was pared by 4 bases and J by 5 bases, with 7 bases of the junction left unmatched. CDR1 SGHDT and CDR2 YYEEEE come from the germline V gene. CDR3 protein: CASSLLAGGNHEQYF. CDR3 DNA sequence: TGTGCCAGCAGCCTACTAGCGGGGGGAAACCACGAGCAGTACTTC.

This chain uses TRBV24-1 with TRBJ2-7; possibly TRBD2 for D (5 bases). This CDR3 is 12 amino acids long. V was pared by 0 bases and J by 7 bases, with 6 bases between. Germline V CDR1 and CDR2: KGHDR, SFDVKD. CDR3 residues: CATSDLRGEQYF. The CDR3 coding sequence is TGTGCCACCAGTGATTTGCGAGGGGAGCAGTACTTC.

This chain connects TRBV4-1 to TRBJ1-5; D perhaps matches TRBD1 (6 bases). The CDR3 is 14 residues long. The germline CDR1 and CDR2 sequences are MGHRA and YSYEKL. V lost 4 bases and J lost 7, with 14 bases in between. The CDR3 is CASSPLGGGQPQHF. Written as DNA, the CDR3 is TGCGCCAGCAGCCCCCTTGGGGGCGGCCAGCCCCAGCATTTT.

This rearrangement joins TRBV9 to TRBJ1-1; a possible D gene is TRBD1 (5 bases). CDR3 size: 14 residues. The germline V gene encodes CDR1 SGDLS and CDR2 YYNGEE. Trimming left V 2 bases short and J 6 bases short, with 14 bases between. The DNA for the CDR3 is TGTGCCAGCAGCGTTACGGCAGGGTACCCTGAAGCTTTCTTT. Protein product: CASSVTAGYPEAFF.

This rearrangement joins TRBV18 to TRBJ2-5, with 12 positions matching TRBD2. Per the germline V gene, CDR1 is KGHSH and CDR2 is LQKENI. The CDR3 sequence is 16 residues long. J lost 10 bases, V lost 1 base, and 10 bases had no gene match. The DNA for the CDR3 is TGTGCCAGCTCACCACAAGAGGCTAGCGGGGGGGCCAGCCAGTACTTC. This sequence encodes CASSPQEASGGASQYF. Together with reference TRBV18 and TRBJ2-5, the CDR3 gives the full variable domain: NAGVMQNPRHLVRRRGQEARLRCSPMKGHSHVYWYRQLPEEGLKFMVYLQKENIIDESGMPKERFSAEFPKEGPSILRIQQVVRGDSAAYFCASSPQEASGGASQYFGPGTRLLVL.

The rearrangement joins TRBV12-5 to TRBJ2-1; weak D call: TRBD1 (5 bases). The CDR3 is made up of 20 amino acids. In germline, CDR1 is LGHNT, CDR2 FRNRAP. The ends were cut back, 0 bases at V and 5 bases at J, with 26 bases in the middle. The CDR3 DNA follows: TGTGCTAGTGGTTTGGTACTGGGGCAGGGATGGGTAAGGGTCAACAATGAGCAGTTCTTC. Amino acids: CASGLVLGQGWVRVNNEQFF.

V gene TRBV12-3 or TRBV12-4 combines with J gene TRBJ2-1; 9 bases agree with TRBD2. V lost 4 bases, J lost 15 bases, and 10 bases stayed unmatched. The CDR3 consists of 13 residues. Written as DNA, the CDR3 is TGTGCCAGCAGTTCACACGAGCGGGGGGATAGGTTCTTC. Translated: CASSSHERGDRFF.